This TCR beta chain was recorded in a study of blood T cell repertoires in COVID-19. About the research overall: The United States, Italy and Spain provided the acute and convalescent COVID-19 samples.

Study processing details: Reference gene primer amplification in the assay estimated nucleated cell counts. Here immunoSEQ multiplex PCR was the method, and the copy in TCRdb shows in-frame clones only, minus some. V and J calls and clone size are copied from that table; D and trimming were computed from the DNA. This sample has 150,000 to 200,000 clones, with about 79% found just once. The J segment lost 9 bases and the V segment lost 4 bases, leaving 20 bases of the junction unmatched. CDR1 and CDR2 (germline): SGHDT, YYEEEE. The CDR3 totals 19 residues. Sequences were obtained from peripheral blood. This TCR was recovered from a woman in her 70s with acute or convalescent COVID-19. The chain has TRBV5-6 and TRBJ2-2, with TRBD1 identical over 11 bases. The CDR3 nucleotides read TGTGCCAGCAGCCGCCTCTTTTCGGGTATTGGACAGGGGGCCCGGGAGCTGTTTTTT. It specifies CASSRLFSGIGQGARELFF.